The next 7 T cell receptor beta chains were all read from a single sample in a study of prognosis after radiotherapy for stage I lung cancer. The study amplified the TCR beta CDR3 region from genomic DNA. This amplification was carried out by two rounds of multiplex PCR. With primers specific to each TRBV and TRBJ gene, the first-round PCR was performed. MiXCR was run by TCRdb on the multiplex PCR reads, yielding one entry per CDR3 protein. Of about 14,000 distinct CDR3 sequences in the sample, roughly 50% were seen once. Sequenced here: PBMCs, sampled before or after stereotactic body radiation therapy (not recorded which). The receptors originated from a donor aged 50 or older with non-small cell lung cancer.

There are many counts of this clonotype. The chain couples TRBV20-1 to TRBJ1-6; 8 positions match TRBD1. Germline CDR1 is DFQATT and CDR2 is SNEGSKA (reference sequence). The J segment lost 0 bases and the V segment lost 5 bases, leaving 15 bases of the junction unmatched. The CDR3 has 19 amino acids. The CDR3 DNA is TGCAGTGCTGACATTAGGGACAGGCGATTGAGCTCCTATAATTCACCCCTCCACTTT. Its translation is CSADIRDRRLSSYNSPLHF.

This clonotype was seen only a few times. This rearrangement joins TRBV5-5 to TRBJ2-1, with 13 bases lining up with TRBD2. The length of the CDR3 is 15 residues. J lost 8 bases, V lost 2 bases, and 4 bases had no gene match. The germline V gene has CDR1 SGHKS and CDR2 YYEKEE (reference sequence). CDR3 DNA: TGTGCCAGCAGCTTTCAACTAGCGGGAGGGTATGAGCAGTTCTTC. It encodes CASSFQLAGGYEQFF.

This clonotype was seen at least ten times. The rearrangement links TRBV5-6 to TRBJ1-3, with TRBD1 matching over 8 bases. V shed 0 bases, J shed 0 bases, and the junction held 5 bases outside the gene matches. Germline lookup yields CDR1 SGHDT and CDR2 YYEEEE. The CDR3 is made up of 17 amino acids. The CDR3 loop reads CASSLVRTGHSGNTIYF. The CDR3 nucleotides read TGTGCCAGCAGCTTGGTCCGGACAGGGCACTCTGGAAACACCATATATTTT. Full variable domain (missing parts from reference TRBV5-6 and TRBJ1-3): DAGVTQSPTHLIKTRGQQVTLRCSPKSGHDTVSWYQQALGQGPQFIFQYYEEEERQRGNFPDRFSGHQFPNYSSELNVNALLLGDSALYLCASSLVRTGHSGNTIYFGEGSWLTVV.

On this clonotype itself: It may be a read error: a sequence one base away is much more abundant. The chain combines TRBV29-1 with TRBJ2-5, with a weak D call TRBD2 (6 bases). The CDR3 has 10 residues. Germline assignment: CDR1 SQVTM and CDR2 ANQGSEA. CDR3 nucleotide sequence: TGCAGCGTTGCTCGGGAGACCCAGCACTTC. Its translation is CSVARETQHF. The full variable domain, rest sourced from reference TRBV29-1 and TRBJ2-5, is SAVISQKPSRDICQRGTSLTIQCQVDSQVTMMFWYRQQPGQSLTLIATANQGSEATYESGFVIDKFPISRPNLTFSTLTVSNMSPEDSSIYLCSVARETQHFGPGTRLLVL.

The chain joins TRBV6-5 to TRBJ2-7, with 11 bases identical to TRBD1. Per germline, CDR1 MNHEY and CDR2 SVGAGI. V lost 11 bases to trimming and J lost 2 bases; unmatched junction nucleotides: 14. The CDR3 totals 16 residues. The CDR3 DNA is TGTGCCTGCATTTACTCTCCGGACAGGGGGCCCTACGAGCAGTACTTC. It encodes CACIYSPDRGPYEQYF.

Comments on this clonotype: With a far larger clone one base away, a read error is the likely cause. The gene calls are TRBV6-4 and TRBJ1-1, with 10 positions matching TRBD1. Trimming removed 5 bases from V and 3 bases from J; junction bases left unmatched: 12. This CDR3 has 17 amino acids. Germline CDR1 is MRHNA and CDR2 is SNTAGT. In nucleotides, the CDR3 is TGTGCCAGCAGTTACCACACCCCCGGGACAGGGGACACTGAAGCTTTCTTT. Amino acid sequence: CASSYHTPGTGDTEAFF.

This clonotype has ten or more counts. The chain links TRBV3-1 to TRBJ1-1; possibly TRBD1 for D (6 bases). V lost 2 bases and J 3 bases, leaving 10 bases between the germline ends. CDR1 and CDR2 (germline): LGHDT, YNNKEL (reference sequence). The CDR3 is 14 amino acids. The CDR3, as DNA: TGTGCCAGCAGCCAACAGGGGTTTGACACTGAAGCTTTCTTT. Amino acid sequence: CASSQQGFDTEAFF.